Below, 15 T cell receptor beta chains from the same sample are listed, as sequenced in a study of T-cell reconstitution after alpha-beta-depleted transplantation in children. Unique molecular identifiers were built into the TCRbeta library. TCRdb reprocessed the PCR reads via MiXCR and lists one record per CDR3 protein. This table holds approximately 400,000 distinct CDR3 sequences, around 15% found once. The sequenced sample was PBMCs, mostly from graft donor cells, obtained 360 days after TCRalphabeta/CD19-depleted stem cell transplant. The receptors shown here come from a boy under two years old who had a stem cell transplant for Wiskott-Aldrich syndrome, so the T cells may come from the graft donor.

This clonotype was detected a few times. The J gene is TRBJ2-7, the V gene TRBV5-1, with D possibly TRBD2 on 5 matching bases. Trimming removed 0 bases from V and 2 bases from J, with 12 bases in between. CDR1 SGHRS and CDR2 YFSETQ come from the germline V gene. This CDR3 region has 15 residues. This chain's CDR3 is CASSLAPEATYEQYF. The CDR3 DNA reads TGCGCCAGCAGCTTGGCCCCGGAGGCCACCTACGAGCAGTACTTC.

This clonotype appeared a few times. The rearrangement links TRBV13 to TRBJ2-5, with TRBD1 as a possible D gene (6 bases). CDR3 size: 15 residues. CDR1 and CDR2 from the germline V gene are PRHDT and FYEKMQ (reference sequence). V was shortened by 4 bases and J by 2 bases, with 14 bases between the two germline ends. CDR3 sequence: CASSSDRNLQETQYF. The CDR3 DNA is TGTGCCAGCAGCTCGGACAGAAACTTACAAGAGACCCAGTACTTC.

A few counts support this clonotype. The chain recombines TRBV7-2 with TRBJ2-5, with 8 nucleotides matching TRBD2. The CDR3 runs to 15 residues. J lost 7 bases, V lost 4 bases, and 11 bases had no gene match. The germline V gene encodes CDR1 SGHTA and CDR2 FQGNSA. CDR3 bases: TGTGCCAGCAGCTCGACCGGGACTAGAGGGGTGACCCAGTACTTC. Translated, it gives CASSSTGTRGVTQYF.

A few counts support this clonotype. The chain uses TRBV15 and TRBJ2-5; 7 bases match TRBD1. Germline trimming cut 1 base from V and 2 bases from J; bases unmatched to any gene: 4. Germline V CDR1 and CDR2: LNHNV, YYDKDF (reference sequence). CDR3 length equals 15 residues. In DNA, the CDR3 is TGTGCCACCAGCAGAGGACAGGGTTGGCAAGAGACCCAGTACTTC. Translated, it gives CATSRGQGWQETQYF.

This chain connects TRBV24-1 to TRBJ2-1; 11 positions match TRBD2. Looked up from germline, CDR1 is KGHDR and CDR2 is SFDVKD. This CDR3 spans 15 amino acids. V lost 7 bases to trimming and J lost 7 bases; unmatched junction nucleotides: 8. The CDR3 nucleotides read TGTGCCACCAGCCCCACTAGCGGGAGTTGGAATGAGCAGTTCTTC. This encodes CATSPTSGSWNEQFF.

At least ten counts were recorded for this clonotype. J is TRBJ2-3 and V is TRBV12-5, with D uncertain. The CDR3 is made up of 11 amino acids. The V end lost 6 bases, the J end lost 3 bases, and 4 bases lay between the germline ends. Germline CDR1 LGHNT, CDR2 FRNRAP. The CDR3 region has the DNA TGTGCTAGTGGGTTAACAGATACGCAGTATTTT. Protein: CASGLTDTQYF.

This clonotype has only a few counts. The chain joins TRBV27 to TRBJ1-2, with 9 bases matching TRBD1. V gave up 5 bases and J gave up 4 bases; unmatched junction bases: 2. Germline V gene sequence: CDR1 MNHEY, CDR2 SMNVEV (reference sequence). CDR3 length equals 13 residues. CDR3 residues: CASSRTGAYGYTF. Here the CDR3 DNA reads TGTGCCAGCAGTCGGACAGGGGCCTATGGCTACACCTTC.

The rearrangement uses TRBV29-1 and TRBJ2-6, with no clear D. V gave up 8 bases and J gave up 0 bases, with 5 bases separating them. From germline, CDR1 is SQVTM and CDR2 ANQGSEA. The CDR3 covers 12 residues. CDR3 residues: CSWSSGANVLTF. The CDR3 DNA is TGCAGCTGGAGCTCTGGGGCCAACGTCCTGACTTTC.

This clonotype was found a few times. This rearrangement joins TRBV10-3 to TRBJ1-2; 7 bases match TRBD1. CDR3 length equals 14 residues. Germline V lookup: CDR1 ENHRY, CDR2 SYGVKD. The V and J ends lost 5 bases and 3 bases, in that order; junction bases with no gene match: 6. The chain's CDR3 is CAISSNRGDYGYTF. CDR3 sequence (DNA): TGTGCCATCAGTTCCAACAGGGGTGACTATGGCTACACCTTC.

This clonotype was observed at least ten times. This chain connects TRBV29-1 to TRBJ1-1; D might be TRBD1 (5 bases). The CDR3 length is 12 residues. Trimming took off 7 bases at V and 10 bases at J, with 19 bases between the two ends. Germline assignment: CDR1 SQVTM and CDR2 ANQGSEA. In nucleotides, the CDR3 is TGCAGCGCTGGATCGGGGACTTTGCGAGCTTTCTTT. Its protein product is CSAGSGTLRAFF.

The chain recombines TRBV12-3 or TRBV12-4 with TRBJ2-7; 9 bases map to TRBD2. This CDR3 is built from 15 residues. V lost 6 bases, J lost 0 bases, and 6 bases stayed unmatched. CDR3 nucleotide sequence: TGTGCCAGCAGCGTCTATAGCGGGAGCTCCTACGAGCAGTACTTC. It codes for CASSVYSGSSYEQYF.

This chain uses TRBV7-9 with TRBJ2-7; D is possibly TRBD2 (6 bases). Germline V gives CDR1 SEHNR, CDR2 FQNEAQ (reference sequence). The CDR3 sequence is 17 residues long. The ends were cut back, 2 bases at V and 5 bases at J, with 22 bases in the middle. The CDR3 reads CASSLMVLGGARDEQYF. The CDR3 DNA is TGTGCCAGCAGCTTAATGGTCTTAGGAGGGGCACGGGACGAGCAGTACTTC.

This clonotype was detected only a few times. The chain is built from TRBV3-1 and TRBJ2-4; D not resolved. Trimming took off 4 bases at V and 5 bases at J, with 3 bases between the two ends. Germline V gene lookup returns CDR1 LGHDT and CDR2 YNNKEL (reference sequence). The CDR3 is 11 residues long. The CDR3, as DNA: TGTGCCAGCAGCCGAGAAAACATTCAGTACTTC. As protein: CASSRENIQYF.

The chain carries TRBV20-1 and TRBJ2-1; unclear D gene. The CDR3 consists of 10 residues. V was pared by 7 bases and J by 6 bases, with 7 bases between. In germline, CDR1 is DFQATT, CDR2 SNEGSKA (reference sequence). CDR3 region: CSGLINEQFF. CDR3 sequence (DNA): TGCAGTGGCCTCATCAATGAGCAGTTCTTC.

The chain carries TRBV7-2 and TRBJ2-1; 10 positions agree with TRBD1. This CDR3 contains 15 residues. V was pared by 6 bases and J by 7 bases, with 9 bases of the junction left unmatched. Germline loops: CDR1 SGHTA, CDR2 FQGNSA. CDR3 in amino acids: CASRHRDRGKNEQFF. For the CDR3, the DNA is TGTGCCAGCAGGCACCGGGACAGGGGAAAGAATGAGCAGTTCTTC.